Sequencing of this TCR beta chain was carried out in a study of identical twins. Losses at the gene ends were 3 bases for V and 5 bases for J; bases not matched to a gene: 4. Germline V gene lookup returns CDR1 DFQATT and CDR2 SNEGSKA (reference sequence). The CDR3 runs 14 residues. TCRdb processed the 5' RACE reads anew with MiXCR; each CDR3 protein has one entry. The sample lists roughly 770,000 distinct CDR3 sequences, roughly 20% seen once, with about an eighth in the top ten. This clonotype was seen a handful of times. This sample was also put to use in a study of T cells expressing NK-cell markers. From that second work: In a handful of donors, dominant CD3+CD56+NKG2C+ clones formed about 1.0-7.5% of CD8+ cells.

Sequenced: PBMCs. The J gene is TRBJ1-4, the V gene TRBV20-1; TRBD1 matches 9 bases. The receptor was isolated from a woman younger than 30 in good health. The CDR3 DNA reads TGCAGTGCTAGGTCCGGGACAGGGAATGAAAAACTGTTTTTT. As protein: CSARSGTGNEKLFF.